One and the same sample provided the 5 T cell receptor beta chains below, sequenced in a study of control samples from healthy donors and cancer patients. TCRdb's copy holds only in-frame clones and misses some; the assay was immunoSEQ multiplex PCR. Of 65,000 to 85,000 clones listed, around 90% were seen once; the top ten hold around a tenth. Sequencing was performed on PBMCs. All receptors come from a woman between 50 and 59 years old with colorectal cancer.

This chain uses TRBV5-1 with TRBJ2-5, with 11 bases lining up with TRBD2. The V gene's germline CDR1 is SGHRS and CDR2 YFSETQ. J was trimmed by 1 base and V by 2 bases; bases with no gene match: 1. This CDR3 comprises 15 residues. The CDR3 loop is CASSLTSGGQETQYF. CDR3 DNA: TGCGCCAGCAGCTTAACTAGCGGGGGCCAAGAGACCCAGTACTTC.

The chain joins TRBV7-2 to TRBJ2-1, with D perhaps given as TRBD1 or TRBD2 (5 bases each). Germline V gene lookup returns CDR1 SGHTA and CDR2 FQGNSA. V was shortened by 5 bases and J by 8 bases, with 16 bases between the two germline ends. This CDR3 contains 14 residues. The CDR3 protein is CASSPTPRDHEQFF. CDR3 nucleotides: TGTGCCAGCAGCCCCACCCCCAGGGACCATGAGCAGTTCTTC.

V is TRBV28 and J is TRBJ2-6; unclear D gene. The CDR3 length is 15 residues. In germline, CDR1 is MDHEN, CDR2 SYDVKM. The V and J ends lost 2 bases and 0 bases respectively, with 5 bases between them. The CDR3 protein is CASSLELSGANVLTF. CDR3 coding DNA: TGTGCCAGCAGTTTAGAACTCTCTGGGGCCAACGTCCTGACTTTC.

Remarks on this clone: At one end the junction does not follow the germline gene, possibly because of a read error. The rearrangement links TRBV18 to TRBJ1-3, with TRBD1 as a possible D gene (6 bases). Germline CDR1 is KGHSH and CDR2 is LQKENI. This CDR3 has 15 amino acids. Here the CDR3 reads CASSPQGTSGNTIYF. CDR3 bases: TGTGCCAGCTCGCCACAGGGAACATCTGGAAACACCATATATTTT.

This chain links TRBV10-3 with TRBJ2-3, with D perhaps assigned TRBD1 or TRBD2 (6 bases each). The germline CDR1 and CDR2 sequences are ENHRY and SYGVKD. The CDR3 has 15 residues. Trimming shortened V by 2 bases and J by 0 bases, and 9 bases separated the two germline ends. CDR3 sequence: CAISEGGPSTDTQYF. The CDR3 DNA reads TGTGCCATCAGTGAGGGGGGGCCTAGCACAGATACGCAGTATTTT.